Presented here are 25 T cell receptor beta chains from one specimen sequenced in a study of OX40 agonist ivuxolimab in advanced cancers. Clones were sequenced by immunoSEQ multiplex PCR, and TCRdb holds only the in-frame ones, with some missing. Of over 100,000 clones in the sample, 80% to 90% were seen once. The source material was CD4+ or CD8+ T cells sorted from blood, sampled in a trial of the OX40 agonist ivuxolimab. The receptors stem from an adult with an advanced solid tumor such as melanoma, head and neck, liver or kidney cancer.

The chain uses TRBV28 and TRBJ2-7; D gene uncertain. The CDR3 length is 11 residues. V lost 3 bases to trimming and J lost 3 bases, with 3 bases between them. Germline-derived CDR1 and CDR2 are MDHEN and SYDVKM. The chain's CDR3 is CASSFIYEQYF. For the CDR3, the DNA is TGTGCCAGCAGTTTTATCTACGAGCAGTACTTC.

The chain links TRBV28 to TRBJ1-4; D uncertain. Per germline, CDR1 MDHEN and CDR2 SYDVKM. Between the trimmed V and J ends, which lost 6 bases and 2 bases, there was a span of 10 bases. The CDR3 contains 14 residues. CDR3 nucleotide sequence: TGTGCCAGCAGCCCCCATATGACTAATGAAAAACTGTTTTTT. Amino acids: CASSPHMTNEKLFF.

This clone is a singleton in its sample. The chain couples TRBV9 to TRBJ1-6; tentatively, D is TRBD1 (5 bases). The CDR3 is 15 amino acids. V shed 3 bases and J shed 7 bases, with 14 bases lying between them. The germline gives CDR1 SGDLS, CDR2 YYNGEE. For the CDR3, the DNA is TGTGCCAGCAGCGCCTCCAGGGTAAGGAATTCACCCCTCCACTTT. Translated: CASSASRVRNSPLHF.

The chain uses TRBV5-4 and TRBJ2-3, with D hard to call. CDR1 and CDR2 (germline): SGHNT, YYREEE (reference sequence). The CDR3 is made up of 15 amino acids. V dropped 0 bases and J dropped 1 base, with 9 bases sitting between them. CDR3 sequence (DNA): TGTGCCAGCAGCTTGGACTATCGGGGCACAGATACGCAGTATTTT. Its protein product is CASSLDYRGTDTQYF. The whole variable domain, remainder taken from reference TRBV5-4 and TRBJ2-3, is ETGVTQSPTHLIKTRGQQVTLRCSSQSGHNTVSWYQQALGQGPQFIFQYYREEENGRGNFPPRFSGLQFPNYSSELNVNALELDDSALYLCASSLDYRGTDTQYFGPGTRLTVL.

The chain has TRBV5-4 and TRBJ1-2; TRBD1 matches at 8 bases. The CDR3 covers 14 residues. J lost 4 bases, V lost 0 bases, and 2 bases had no gene match. Germline-derived CDR1 and CDR2 are SGHNT and YYREEE (reference sequence). The CDR3, as DNA: TGTGCCAGCAGCTTGGAGACAGGGGCCTATGGCTACACCTTC. This translates into CASSLETGAYGYTF.

The chain uses TRBV30 and TRBJ2-7; TRBD1 matches 9 bases. The CDR3 is 13 residues long. The germline V gene encodes CDR1 GTSNPN and CDR2 SVGIG (reference sequence). V shed 5 bases and J 4 bases; nucleotides not matched to a gene: 6. The CDR3 sequence is CAWEGQGLYEQYF. Written as DNA, the CDR3 is TGTGCCTGGGAAGGACAGGGGTTATACGAGCAGTACTTC.

The chain employs TRBV7-3 and TRBJ1-1; TRBD1 is a possible D gene (5 bases). V gave up 2 bases and J gave up 6 bases, with 10 bases separating them. The CDR3 contains 13 residues. Germline assignment: CDR1 SGHTA and CDR2 FQGTGA. The CDR3 DNA reads as TGTGCCAGCAGCTTAGAGGGGATTGCTGAAGCTTTCTTT. This encodes CASSLEGIAEAFF.

The rearrangement uses TRBV18 and TRBJ1-1, with TRBD1 matching over 12 bases. CDR1 is KGHSH, CDR2 LQKENI, per germline. After removal of 0 bases from V and 10 bases from J, the junction contained 6 bases not matched to a gene. The CDR3 loop spans 15 amino acids. The CDR3 region has the DNA TGTGCCAGCTCACCACCGGGGACAGGGGGCGGAGGAGCTTTCTTT. This codes for CASSPPGTGGGGAFF.

The J gene is TRBJ2-7, the V gene TRBV27; 9 nucleotides align to TRBD2. V lost 1 base to trimming and J lost 3 bases; unmatched junction nucleotides: 7. The CDR3 is 16 residues long. The germline V gene encodes CDR1 MNHEY and CDR2 SMNVEV (reference sequence). DNA of the CDR3: TGTGCCAGCAGTTTATTGGGGACTAGCAGTCTCTACGAGCAGTACTTC. Amino acid sequence: CASSLLGTSSLYEQYF.

This clone appeared once. This sample includes further DNA sequences coding for the same CDR3. V is TRBV5-1 and J is TRBJ1-4; 9 bases line up with TRBD1. The V gene end was trimmed by 4 bases and the J gene end by 5 bases; junction bases not matched to a gene: 3. Germline values: CDR1 SGHRS, CDR2 YFSETQ. The CDR3 has 14 amino acids. The CDR3 coding sequence is TGCGCCAGCAGCCTGGGACAGGGAAATGAAAAACTGTTTTTT. Amino acid sequence: CASSLGQGNEKLFF.

The chain is built from TRBV5-4 and TRBJ2-5, with D perhaps TRBD2 (7 bases). The CDR3 contains 14 residues. Per germline, CDR1 SGHNT and CDR2 YYREEE (reference sequence). V dropped 3 bases and J dropped 4 bases, with 13 bases sitting between them. For the CDR3, the DNA is TGTGCCAGCAGCTCCGGGGGGCTTGTAGAGACCCAGTACTTC. Its protein is CASSSGGLVETQYF.

This chain uses TRBV6-5 with TRBJ1-2; unclear D gene. From germline, CDR1 is MNHEY and CDR2 SVGAGI. Trimming stripped 7 bases from V and 5 bases from J, with 20 bases between. This CDR3 is built from 15 residues. CDR3 DNA: TGTGCCAGCAAAACGTCCGGCAATAGCGTTTATGGCTACACCTTC. It codes for CASKTSGNSVYGYTF.

The V and J genes are TRBV11-3 and TRBJ1-1; possibly TRBD1 for D (5 bases). This CDR3 contains 14 residues. The germline V gene has CDR1 SGHNT and CDR2 YENEEA. V lost 5 bases to trimming and J lost 0 bases, with 10 bases between them. The CDR3 reads CASSPGGVNTEAFF. The CDR3 DNA reads TGTGCCAGCAGCCCGGGAGGGGTGAACACTGAAGCTTTCTTT.

This chain links TRBV28 with TRBJ2-7; perhaps D is TRBD1 or TRBD2 (6 bases each). Germline CDR1 MDHEN, CDR2 SYDVKM. Trimming removed 6 bases at V and 2 bases at J, with 8 bases between. The CDR3 runs 12 residues. Written as DNA, the CDR3 is TGTGCCAGCAGGGGGGGCCCCTACGAGCAGTACTTC. Its protein is CASRGGPYEQYF. The full variable domain, with the rest looked up from reference TRBV28 and TRBJ2-7, is DVKVTQSSRYLVKRTGEKVFLECVQDMDHENMFWYRQDPGLGLRLIYFSYDVKMKEKGDIPEGYSVSREKKERFSLILESASTNQTSMYLCASRGGPYEQYFGPGTRLTVT.

This clone was observed a single time. The V call is TRBV7-2, the J call TRBJ1-2, with 8 bases aligning to TRBD1. CDR1 and CDR2 (germline): SGHTA, FQGNSA. The CDR3 totals 14 residues. The V segment lost 5 bases and the J segment 2 bases; nucleotides outside the gene matches: 4. CDR3 region: CASSRGQGNYGYTF. For the CDR3, the DNA is TGTGCCAGCAGCCGCGGACAGGGAAACTATGGCTACACCTTC.

This clone was found once. The J gene is TRBJ2-1, the V gene TRBV11-2; D may be TRBD1 or TRBD2 (5 bases each). CDR3 length equals 14 residues. The germline V gene encodes CDR1 SGHAT and CDR2 FQNNGV. With 4 bases removed from V and 10 bases from J, the gap between germline ends came to 17 bases. CDR3 sequence reads: CASSSRDGPWEQFF. DNA for the CDR3: TGTGCCAGCAGCTCCCGGGACGGCCCGTGGGAGCAGTTCTTC.

Here the CDR3 reads CASRLSALHF. The CDR3 nucleotides are TGTGCAAGTCGCTTATCAGCCCTCCACTTT. The rearrangement links TRBV12-2 to TRBJ1-6; the D segment call TRBD1 is taken from the table without a DNA check. TRBV12-2 is a known pseudogene. The length of the CDR3 is 10 residues.

The genes are TRBV28 and TRBJ1-3; D possibly corresponds to TRBD1 (5 bases). Germline CDR1 MDHEN, CDR2 SYDVKM. V was clipped by 5 bases and J by 8 bases, with 22 bases between them. The CDR3 runs 16 residues. The CDR3 protein is CASSPPPGGVGYTIYF. CDR3 coding DNA: TGTGCCAGCAGTCCGCCGCCGGGGGGTGTGGGGTACACCATATATTTT.

The genes are TRBV28 and TRBJ1-3; no clear D. The CDR3 runs 15 residues. The V end lost 4 bases, the J end lost 2 bases, and 12 bases lay between the germline ends. Germline V gene lookup returns CDR1 MDHEN and CDR2 SYDVKM. The CDR3 sequence is CASSSKRAAGNTIYF. CDR3 in DNA: TGTGCCAGCAGTTCGAAAAGGGCTGCTGGAAACACCATATATTTT.

This clone was seen more than once but under ten times. J is TRBJ2-7 and V is TRBV7-2; TRBD2 agrees at 8 bases. V lost 1 base to trimming and J lost 4 bases; unmatched junction nucleotides: 9. This CDR3 is built from 16 residues. The germline CDR1 and CDR2 sequences are SGHTA and FQGNSA. CDR3 DNA: TGTGCCAGCAGCTTAGACGCGGGGGGCACTAGGTACGAGCAGTACTTC. Translation: CASSLDAGGTRYEQYF.

This sequence joins TRBV10-1 and TRBJ2-2; 11 nucleotides line up with TRBD1. This CDR3 has 18 residues. V lost 3 bases to trimming and J lost 0 bases; unmatched junction nucleotides: 6. CDR1 is WNHNN and CDR2 is SYGVQD in the germline V gene (reference sequence). The CDR3 loop is CASSEGPGQGANTGELFF. For the CDR3, the DNA is TGCGCCAGCAGTGAAGGCCCGGGACAGGGGGCGAACACCGGGGAGCTGTTTTTT.

This rearrangement joins TRBV28 to TRBJ1-4; no firm D call. CDR1 MDHEN and CDR2 SYDVKM come from the germline V gene. V lost 3 bases and J lost 10, with 18 bases in between. CDR3 length: 15 amino acids. The CDR3 DNA reads TGTGCCAGCAGTTTCTCCGGGTTTCACGCCGGAAAACTGTTTTTT. It is translated as CASSFSGFHAGKLFF.

The V call is TRBV6-6, the J call TRBJ2-7; 7 bases are a match to TRBD2. Losses at the gene ends were 5 bases for V and 2 bases for J; bases not matched to a gene: 6. This CDR3 region has 14 residues. Germline CDR1 reads MNHNY; CDR2 reads SVGAGI (reference sequence). The CDR3 sequence: CASSPRGGPYEQYF. CDR3 in DNA: TGTGCCAGCAGTCCGCGGGGAGGGCCCTACGAGCAGTACTTC.

The chain couples TRBV7-3 to TRBJ1-1; no definite D call. The CDR3 length is 13 residues. V gave up 0 bases and J gave up 2 bases, with 4 bases separating them. CDR1 is SGHTA and CDR2 is FQGTGA in the germline V gene. CDR3 protein: CASSLTLNTEAFF. CDR3 bases: TGTGCCAGCAGCTTAACTCTCAACACTGAAGCTTTCTTT. The whole variable domain, remainder taken from reference TRBV7-3 and TRBJ1-1, is GAGVSQTPSNKVTEKGKYVELRCDPISGHTALYWYRQSLGQGPEFLIYFQGTGAADDSGLPNDRFFAVRPEGSVSTLKIQRTERGDSAVYLCASSLTLNTEAFFGQGTRLTVV.

The chain employs TRBV19 and TRBJ1-1; 10 bases match TRBD1. The J segment lost 3 bases and the V segment lost 3 bases, leaving 10 bases of the junction unmatched. The germline CDR1 and CDR2 sequences are LNHDA and SQIVND (reference sequence). This CDR3 has 17 amino acids. The CDR3 sequence is CASSMGRTGGKDTEAFF. As DNA, the CDR3 is TGTGCCAGTAGTATGGGTCGGACAGGGGGTAAGGACACTGAAGCTTTCTTT.